Below, 2 T cell receptor beta chains from the same sample are listed, as sequenced in a study of T cell responses to AZD1222 COVID-19 vaccine. Some clones are missing from TCRdb's copy, which holds only in-frame ones; the method was immunoSEQ multiplex PCR. Among more than 150,000 clones, 88% were seen once, and the ten largest hold approximately 7%. Sequencing was performed on peripheral blood, taken after recovery from COVID-19. The receptors originated from an adult who had recovered from COVID-19.

V gene TRBV28 combines with J gene TRBJ2-7; D unclear. CDR3 length: 15 amino acids. From germline, CDR1 is MDHEN and CDR2 SYDVKM. V lost 10 bases to trimming and J lost 0 bases, with 19 bases between them. The CDR3 DNA follows: TGTGCCACCCTCCCCGAGGCCCTTCCCTCCTACGAGCAGTACTTC. Translated, it gives CATLPEALPSYEQYF.

CDR3 sequence reads: CASSQDGAGGLGDEQFF. The DNA of the CDR3 is TGCGCCAGCAGCCAAGACGGTGCGGGAGGGTTGGGCGATGAGCAGTTCTTC. The chain uses TRBV4-1 and TRBJ2-1; TRBD2 aligns across 9 bases. V dropped 0 bases and J dropped 8; count of bases not matched to a gene: 11. Germline assignment: CDR1 MGHRA and CDR2 YSYEKL. The CDR3 totals 17 residues.